The present entry profiles one T cell receptor beta chain with its context. The sample originates from a study of technical replicates of blood from a handful of donors. In germline, CDR1 is SGHNT, CDR2 YENEEA. The CDR3 covers 16 residues. The J segment lost 7 bases and the V segment lost 4 bases, leaving 12 bases of the junction unmatched. Generated by immunoSEQ multiplex PCR, the TCRdb table keeps only in-frame clones and is missing some. Among 100,000 or so clones listed, approximately 94% were seen once. The chain joins TRBV11-3 to TRBJ2-1; 8 bases are a match to TRBD1. The clonotype comes from a human donor in good health. Sequencing was done on a sample of T cells isolated from PBMCs. CDR3 sequence: CASSYASGGKRNEQFF. CDR3 sequence (DNA): TGTGCCAGCAGCTACGCCTCAGGGGGCAAACGGAATGAGCAGTTCTTC.